These 5 T cell receptor beta chains were all obtained from the same sample, sequenced in a study of blood T cell repertoires in COVID-19. Sequencing was performed with immunoSEQ multiplex PCR; in TCRdb, only in-frame clones are kept and a portion is missing. The sample lists 70,000 to 100,000 clones, almost 85% seen once, with approximately 6.7% in the top ten. Sequenced material: peripheral blood. The receptors derive from a man in his fifties or sixties with active or convalescent COVID-19.

The chain joins TRBV4-1 to TRBJ2-5; D possibly corresponds to TRBD1 (7 bases). Trimming took off 1 base at V and 5 bases at J, with 14 bases between the two ends. This CDR3 has 15 amino acids. Germline-derived CDR1 and CDR2 are MGHRA and YSYEKL. As DNA, the CDR3 is TGCGCCAGCAGCCAAGGTACCCAGGGGGGCGAGACCCAGTACTTC. Protein: CASSQGTQGGETQYF.

This rearrangement joins TRBV6-5 to TRBJ1-2; 7 bases map to TRBD1. V trimming: 7 bases; J trimming: 4 bases; junction bases outside the gene matches: 3. The germline V gene has CDR1 MNHEY and CDR2 SVGAGI. The CDR3 sequence is 12 residues long. Written as DNA, the CDR3 is TGTGCCAGCACCCCAGGGGGCTATGGCTACACCTTC. Its protein is CASTPGGYGYTF.

The V and J genes are TRBV20-1 and TRBJ1-6; D unclear. Between the trimmed V and J ends, which lost 3 bases and 4 bases, there was a span of 7 bases. The length of the CDR3 is 13 residues. Germline assignment: CDR1 DFQATT and CDR2 SNEGSKA (reference sequence). CDR3 sequence (DNA): TGCAGTGCTAGTCTTGTTTATAATTCACCCCTCCACTTT. This codes for CSASLVYNSPLHF.

CDR3 protein: CASSIQGLAGSDTQYF. The CDR3 DNA is TGTGCCAGTAGTATTCAAGGGCTAGCGGGTTCAGATACGCAGTATTTT. The V gene is TRBV19, the J gene TRBJ2-3; 8 bases are shared with TRBD2. V trimming: 3 bases; J trimming: 4 bases; junction bases outside the gene matches: 9. Germline-derived CDR1 and CDR2 are LNHDA and SQIVND (reference sequence). This CDR3 comprises 16 residues.

V is TRBV2 and J is TRBJ1-6; 7 bases are shared with TRBD1. V trimming: 6 bases; J trimming: 7 bases; junction bases outside the gene matches: 6. Germline CDR1 is SNHLY and CDR2 is FYNNEI. This CDR3 contains 14 residues. In DNA form, the CDR3 reads TGTGCCAGCAGGGGGGACAGTCTAAATTCACCCCTCCACTTT. It encodes CASRGDSLNSPLHF.